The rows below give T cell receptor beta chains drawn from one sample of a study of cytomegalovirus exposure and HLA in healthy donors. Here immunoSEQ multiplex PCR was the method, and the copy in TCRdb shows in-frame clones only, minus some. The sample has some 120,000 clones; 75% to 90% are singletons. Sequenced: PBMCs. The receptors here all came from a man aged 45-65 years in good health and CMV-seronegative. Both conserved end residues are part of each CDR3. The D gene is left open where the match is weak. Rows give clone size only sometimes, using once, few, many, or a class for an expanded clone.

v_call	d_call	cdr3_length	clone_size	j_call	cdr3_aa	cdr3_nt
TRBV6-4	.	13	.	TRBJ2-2	CASSPRGTGELFF	TGTGCCAGCAGCCCCAGGGGAACCGGGGAGCTGTTTTTT
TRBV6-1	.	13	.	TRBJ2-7	CASSESRGYEQYF	TGTGCCAGCAGTGAATCTAGGGGCTACGAGCAGTACTTC
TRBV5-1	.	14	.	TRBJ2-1	CASSLNPAYNEQFF	TGCGCCAGCAGCTTGAACCCGGCCTACAATGAGCAGTTCTTC
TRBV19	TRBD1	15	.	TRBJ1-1	CASMRTGVRNTEAFF	TGTGCCAGTATGAGGACAGGGGTGAGAAACACTGAAGCTTTCTTT
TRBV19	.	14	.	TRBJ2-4	CASSQSGFGNIQYF	TGTGCCAGTAGCCAATCAGGGTTCGGGAACATTCAGTACTTC
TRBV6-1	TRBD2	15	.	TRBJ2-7	CANSGKVAGIYEQYF	TGCGCTAACAGCGGAAAAGTAGCGGGGATCTACGAGCAGTACTTC
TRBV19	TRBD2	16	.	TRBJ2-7	CASSDILAGDIYEQYF	TGTGCCAGTAGTGATATTCTAGCGGGAGATATCTACGAGCAGTACTTC
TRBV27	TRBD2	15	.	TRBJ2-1	CATTGGRERGNEQFF	TGTGCCACCACTGGCGGGAGGGAGAGAGGCAATGAGCAGTTCTTC
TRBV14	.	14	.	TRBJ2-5	CASSHRPQDETQYF	TGTGCCAGCAGCCATAGACCCCAGGATGAGACCCAGTACTTC
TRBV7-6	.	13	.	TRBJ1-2	CASSLSRDRGYTF	TGTGCCAGCAGCTTATCCAGGGATCGTGGCTACACCTTC
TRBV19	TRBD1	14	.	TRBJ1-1	CASSMAGGNTEAFF	TGTGCCAGTAGTATGGCAGGGGGAAACACTGAAGCTTTCTTT
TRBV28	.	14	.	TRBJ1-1	CASCRVFLNTEAFF	TGTGCCAGCTGCCGGGTCTTCCTGAACACTGAAGCTTTCTTT
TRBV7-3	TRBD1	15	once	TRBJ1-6	CASSPSTGMNSPLHF	TGTGCCAGCAGCCCCTCGACAGGGATGAATTCACCCCTCCACTTT
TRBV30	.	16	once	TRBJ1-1	CAWSLSRTTGYTEAFF	TGTGCCTGGAGTCTTTCCCGGACTACGGGGTACACTGAAGCTTTCTTT
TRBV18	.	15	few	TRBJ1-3	CASSSMDRPGNTIYF	TGTGCCAGCTCATCGATGGACAGACCTGGAAACACCATATATTTT